This paragraph reports one TCR beta chain. The antigen is not known. The sample belongs to a study of Ad26.COV2.S vaccination and SARS-CoV-2 variants. Study-wide findings and caveats: Following vaccination, spike-specific CD8+ and CD4+ T cell responses reportedly exhibited substantial breadth.

Libraries were prepared by immunoSEQ multiplex PCR; TCRdb keeps only in-frame clonotypes and omits some of them. The sample holds roughly 410,000 clones, roughly 85% seen once. Trimming shortened V by 3 bases and J by 4 bases, and 15 bases separated the two germline ends. In germline, CDR1 is MDHEN, CDR2 SYDVKM. The CDR3 spans 16 residues. The treatment is: approximately 18 received Ad26.COV2.S at low or high dose, single or two shots; five or six received placebo; per-sample allocation not given. Collection of the samples took place on day 63 after the first injection of vaccine or placebo. The source material was peripheral blood, sampled in a trial of Ad26.COV2.S vaccine versus placebo. The TCR comes from a person between 18 and 65 years old who received the Ad26.COV2.S COVID-19 vaccine or a placebo. V usage is TRBV28 and J usage is TRBJ1-4; D is possibly TRBD1 (5 bases). In DNA form, the CDR3 reads TGTGCCAGCAGTTTCTCGGGGGGTGGGGATAATGAAAAACTGTTTTTT. Protein: CASSFSGGGDNEKLFF.